This TCR beta chain was recorded in a study of monozygotic twins with inflammatory bowel disease. Study-wide findings and caveats: IBD patients had lower TCRbeta diversity (inverse Simpson) than healthy co-twins.

TCRdb reprocessed the 5' RACE reads, with one entry per CDR3 protein and no DNA. The table gives around 40,000 distinct CDR3 sequences; the top ten clones make up 5% to 6.5% of it. On this clonotype itself: Its antigen is not identified.

The CDR3 has 15 amino acids. Germline V gives CDR1 MNHEY, CDR2 SVGAGI. The source material was blood. The TCR sequence derives from a human donor with ulcerative colitis or Crohn's disease, or a healthy co-twin of an affected twin (not recorded which). The chain is built from TRBV6-5 and TRBJ2-1; checking the TCRdb D call of TRBD2 is not possible without DNA. The chain's CDR3 is CASRYGRSEYNEQFF.